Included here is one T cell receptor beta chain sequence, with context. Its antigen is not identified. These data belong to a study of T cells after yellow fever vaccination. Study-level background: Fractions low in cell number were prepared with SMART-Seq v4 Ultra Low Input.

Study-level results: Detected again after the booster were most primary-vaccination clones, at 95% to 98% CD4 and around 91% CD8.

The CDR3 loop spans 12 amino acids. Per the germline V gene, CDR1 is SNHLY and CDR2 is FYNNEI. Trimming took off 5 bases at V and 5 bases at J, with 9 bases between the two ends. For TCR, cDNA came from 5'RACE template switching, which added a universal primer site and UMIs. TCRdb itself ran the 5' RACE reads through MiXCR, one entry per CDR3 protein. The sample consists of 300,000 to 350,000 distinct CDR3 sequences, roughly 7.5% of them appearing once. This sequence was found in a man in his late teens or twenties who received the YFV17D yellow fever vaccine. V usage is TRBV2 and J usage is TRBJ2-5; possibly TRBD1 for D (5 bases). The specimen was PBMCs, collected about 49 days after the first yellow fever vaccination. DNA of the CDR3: TGTGCCAGCAGTATGCAGGGTGAGACCCAGTACTTC. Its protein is CASSMQGETQYF.